Listed here are 26 T cell receptor beta chains from one sample, sequenced in a study of blood T cell repertoires in COVID-19 (dated by TCRdb to 2018 to 2021). The library relied on the immunoSEQ multiplex PCR assay. TCRdb holds this immuneACCESS table with in-frame rearrangements only. Some clones are missing; in checked studies, unresolved V genes explain under half, and the rest has no known cause. The table for this sample lists more than 150,000 clones; about four fifths of them were counted only once. 10% to 15% of the sample is taken by the ten largest. Source material: peripheral blood. These receptor sequences come from a man between 65 and 79 years old who had recovered from COVID-19.

The CDR3 here is CASSWGAGVSYEQYF. The CDR3, as DNA: TGTGCCAGTAGTTGGGGAGCGGGAGTGTCCTACGAGCAGTACTTC. This sequence joins TRBV19 and TRBJ2-7; TRBD2 matches 8 bases. CDR3 length: 15 residues. V shed 5 bases, J shed 1 base, and the junction held 7 bases outside the gene matches. Germline values: CDR1 LNHDA, CDR2 SQIVND (reference sequence).

The rearrangement uses TRBV6-5 and TRBJ2-7; D call uncertain. V was trimmed by 0 bases and J by 0 bases, leaving 9 bases between them. From germline, CDR1 is MNHEY and CDR2 SVGAGI. There are 15 residues in the CDR3. The CDR3 DNA is TGTGCCAGCAGTTACTCGCTGGCGGCCTCCTACGAGCAGTACTTC. It encodes CASSYSLAASYEQYF.

This chain uses TRBV3-1 (or the pseudogene TRBV3-2) with TRBJ2-7; 10 bases align to TRBD2. J was trimmed by 2 bases and V by 1 base; bases with no gene match: 11. This CDR3 has 18 residues. Germline V gene lookup returns CDR1 LGHDT and CDR2 YNNKEL (reference sequence). The CDR3 DNA follows: TGTGCCAGCAGCCAAGGGTATGCTAGCGGGAGTAGCGCCTACGAGCAGTACTTC. Translating it yields CASSQGYASGSSAYEQYF.

The sample holds a few counts of this clone. This sequence joins TRBV21-1 and TRBJ1-3; the table calls TRBD1, which could not be checked here. TRBV21-1 is marked as a pseudogene. CDR3 length equals 14 residues. The CDR3 DNA follows: TGTGCCAGCAGCACCAGGGATTCTGGAAACACCATATATTTT. This sequence encodes CASSTRDSGNTIYF.

This clone was counted between two and nine times. The chain couples TRBV6-5 to TRBJ1-3; possibly TRBD1 for D (6 bases). The germline V and J ends were trimmed by 5 bases and 2 bases, with 13 bases remaining between them. Per germline, CDR1 MNHEY and CDR2 SVGAGI. The CDR3 runs to 15 residues. CDR3 residues: CASSRTVSPGNTIYF. As DNA, the CDR3 is TGTGCCAGCAGTAGGACAGTATCCCCTGGAAACACCATATATTTT.

The CDR3: CASSNDRVPYYEQYF. The CDR3 DNA is TGCGCCAGCAGTAATGACAGGGTGCCGTACTACGAGCAGTACTTC. The chain carries TRBV5-1 and TRBJ2-7, with 7 bases fitting TRBD1. V lost 5 bases to trimming and J lost 3 bases; unmatched junction nucleotides: 11. From germline, CDR1 is SGHRS and CDR2 YFSETQ. The CDR3 length is 15 residues.

The chain employs TRBV2 and TRBJ1-2; possible D gene TRBD1, 6 bases. This CDR3 contains 12 residues. Trimming left V 8 bases short and J 8 bases short, with 15 bases between. Germline loops: CDR1 SNHLY, CDR2 FYNNEI. CDR3 sequence reads: CASWQGTYGYTF. In nucleotides, the CDR3 is TGTGCCAGCTGGCAGGGGACGTACGGCTACACCTTC.

V and J are TRBV25-1 and TRBJ2-2; 9 bases are shared with TRBD1. Germline CDR1 is MGHDK and CDR2 is SYGVNS. Trimming cost V 3 bases and J 5 bases; bases outside gene matches: 7. CDR3 length: 16 amino acids. CDR3 in amino acids: CASSDPGQGVTGELFF. The CDR3, as DNA: TGTGCCAGCAGTGACCCGGGACAGGGAGTGACCGGGGAGCTGTTTTTT. Drawing the rest from reference TRBV25-1 and TRBJ2-2, the complete variable domain is EADIYQTPRYLVIGTGKKITLECSQTMGHDKMYWYQQDPGMELHLIHYSYGVNSTEKGDLSSESTVSRIRTEHFPLTLESARPSHTSQYLCASSDPGQGVTGELFFGEGSRLTVL.

This sequence joins TRBV7-6 and TRBJ2-2, with TRBD1 matching over 9 bases. Germline V gives CDR1 SGHVS, CDR2 FNYEAQ. This CDR3 has 13 residues. The V and J ends lost 6 bases and 6 bases, in that order; junction bases with no gene match: 2. CDR3 amino acids: CASSRQGAGELFF. DNA for the CDR3: TGTGCCAGCAGTAGACAGGGGGCCGGGGAGCTGTTTTTT.

This chain links TRBV10-2 with TRBJ1-6; 8 nucleotides line up with TRBD1. V dropped 2 bases and J dropped 10; count of bases not matched to a gene: 7. This CDR3 has 15 amino acids. Germline CDR1 is WSHSY and CDR2 is SAAADI. The CDR3 nucleotides are TGCGCCAGCAGTGAGAGAGACAGGGGCGGATCACCCCTCCACTTT. This sequence encodes CASSERDRGGSPLHF.

This clone occurred a few times. The chain links TRBV3-1 (or the pseudogene TRBV3-2) to TRBJ2-7; 10 positions agree with TRBD2. The V gene end was trimmed by 1 base and the J gene end by 4 bases; junction bases not matched to a gene: 7. The CDR3 loop spans 16 amino acids. Germline lookup yields CDR1 LGHDT and CDR2 YNNKEL (reference sequence). CDR3 sequence: CASSQGASGGTYEQYF. The CDR3 bases are TGTGCCAGCAGCCAAGGAGCTAGCGGGGGAACTTACGAGCAGTACTTC.

This chain uses TRBV6-6 with TRBJ1-5; D possibly corresponds to TRBD1 (5 bases). The V end was cut by 6 bases, the J end by 3 bases, with 9 bases between. The CDR3 contains 13 residues. CDR1 MNHNY and CDR2 SVGAGI come from the germline V gene (reference sequence). CDR3 DNA sequence: TGTGCCAGCAGCCAAGGGGTCAATCAGCCCCAGCATTTT. Its translation: CASSQGVNQPQHF.

The chain recombines TRBV4-2 with TRBJ2-7; tentatively, D is TRBD2 (5 bases). Trimming left V 8 bases short and J 2 bases short, with 16 bases between. Germline CDR1 is LGHNA and CDR2 is YNFKEQ. The CDR3 contains 14 residues. CDR3 sequence (DNA): TGTGCCAGCCGGTCTGGCGGGTCGACCTACGAGCAGTACTTC. As protein: CASRSGGSTYEQYF.

V is TRBV5-5 and J is TRBJ2-3; 7 positions match TRBD2. This CDR3 contains 16 residues. Germline assignment: CDR1 SGHKS and CDR2 YYEKEE (reference sequence). V was clipped by 4 bases and J by 2 bases; unmatched bases: 10. Here the CDR3 DNA reads TGTGCCAGCAGCGGTGGACTAGGGCCCTTCACAGATACGCAGTATTTT. Its protein is CASSGGLGPFTDTQYF.

This clone was observed a single time. CDR3 nucleotide sequence: TGTGCCAGCAGTGCGGGGTTCGAGCAGTACTTC. Its protein product is CASSAGFEQYF. This sequence joins TRBV6-2 or TRBV6-3 and TRBJ2-7; perhaps TRBD2 as D (6 bases). V was cut by 5 bases and J by 6 bases, with 8 bases left in between. Germline CDR1 is MNHEY and CDR2 is SVGEGT. The CDR3 runs to 11 residues.

This chain uses TRBV7-8 with TRBJ2-7; 11 positions agree with TRBD2. This CDR3 is 16 amino acids long. In germline, CDR1 is SGHVS, CDR2 FQNEAQ. Trimming took 1 base from V and 7 from J; bases not matched to a gene: 9. This CDR3 reads CASSLVSLAGDVEQYF. Here the CDR3 DNA reads TGTGCCAGCAGCTTAGTTTCACTAGCGGGAGATGTAGAGCAGTACTTC.

The chain carries TRBV5-1 and TRBJ2-5; D perhaps matches TRBD1 (5 bases). V dropped 2 bases and J dropped 4 bases, with 6 bases sitting between them. CDR3 length: 12 residues. Per germline, CDR1 SGHRS and CDR2 YFSETQ. In nucleotides, the CDR3 is TGCGCCAGCAGCTTTCAGGGAGAGACCCAGTACTTC. Translation: CASSFQGETQYF. The whole variable domain, filled in from reference TRBV5-1 and TRBJ2-5, reads KAGVTQTPRYLIKTRGQQVTLSCSPISGHRSVSWYQQTPGQGLQFLFEYFSETQRNKGNFPGRFSGRQFSNSRSEMNVSTLELGDSALYLCASSFQGETQYFGPGTRLLVL.

This chain connects TRBV15 to TRBJ2-3; 12 positions agree with TRBD2. CDR1 is LNHNV, CDR2 YYDKDF, per germline (reference sequence). The CDR3 runs to 16 residues. The V gene end was trimmed by 4 bases and the J gene end by 2 bases; junction bases not matched to a gene: 4. The CDR3 sequence: CATSTGLAGNTDTQYF. DNA of the CDR3: TGTGCCACCAGCACCGGACTAGCGGGGAACACAGATACGCAGTATTTT.

The genes are TRBV28 and TRBJ1-1; weak D call: TRBD1 (6 bases). This CDR3 is 13 amino acids long. Trimming took off 7 bases at V and 0 bases at J, with 9 bases between the two ends. Germline V gene lookup returns CDR1 MDHEN and CDR2 SYDVKM. The CDR3 reads CASKDSMNTEAFF. The DNA of the CDR3 is TGTGCCAGCAAGGACAGCATGAACACTGAAGCTTTCTTT.

The genes are TRBV6-1 and TRBJ1-2; tentative D call: TRBD1 (6 bases). Germline V gives CDR1 MNHNS, CDR2 SASEGT. This CDR3 has 15 amino acids. V gave up 1 base and J gave up 5 bases, with 14 bases separating them. In DNA form, the CDR3 reads TGTGCCAGCAGTGAAGAGGAGACAGGCTTTTATGGCTACACCTTC. It translates to CASSEEETGFYGYTF.

The chain couples TRBV7-2 to TRBJ2-5; TRBD2 agrees at 8 bases. Looked up from germline, CDR1 is SGHTA and CDR2 is FQGNSA. V was clipped by 6 bases and J by 3 bases; unmatched bases: 6. CDR3 length: 14 amino acids. DNA of the CDR3: TGTGCCAGCAGTCGGGGGGGAGGGGAAGAGACCCAGTACTTC. It specifies CASSRGGGEETQYF.

J is TRBJ1-1 and V is TRBV27, with 9 bases aligning to TRBD1. The V gene's germline CDR1 is MNHEY and CDR2 SMNVEV (reference sequence). The CDR3 has 15 amino acids. V trimming: 2 bases; J trimming: 2 bases; junction bases outside the gene matches: 3. The CDR3: CASSLVTGGNTEAFF. The CDR3 DNA follows: TGTGCCAGCAGTTTAGTTACAGGGGGCAACACTGAAGCTTTCTTT.

The V call is TRBV5-4, the J call TRBJ1-2; perhaps TRBD1 as D (5 bases). The length of the CDR3 is 15 residues. Germline V gene sequence: CDR1 SGHNT, CDR2 YYREEE (reference sequence). V was trimmed by 2 bases and J by 1 base, leaving 12 bases between them. CDR3 loop: CASSFVDIFNYGYTF. CDR3 nucleotide sequence: TGTGCCAGCAGCTTCGTGGACATTTTTAACTATGGCTACACCTTC.

This clone was seen only once. The chain carries TRBV5-1 and TRBJ2-3; 11 nucleotides align to TRBD2. V was clipped by 3 bases and J by 5 bases; unmatched bases: 2. The CDR3 runs 14 residues. The V gene's germline CDR1 is SGHRS and CDR2 YFSETQ. CDR3 DNA sequence: TGCGCCAGCAGCTCGGGACTAGCGGTAGATACGCAGTATTTT. Its translation is CASSSGLAVDTQYF.

The genes are TRBV6-5 and TRBJ1-1; unclear D gene. The CDR3 runs 12 residues. The germline CDR1 and CDR2 sequences are MNHEY and SVGAGI. V lost 3 bases, J lost 6 bases, and 8 bases lay in between. This chain's CDR3 is CASSYQLAEAFF. Here the CDR3 DNA reads TGTGCCAGCAGTTATCAACTAGCTGAAGCTTTCTTT.

The chain employs TRBV29-1 and TRBJ1-3; D ambiguous. CDR1 and CDR2 (germline): SQVTM, ANQGSEA. V was pared by 6 bases and J by 1 base, with 10 bases between. The CDR3 consists of 13 residues. Here the CDR3 DNA reads TGCAGCGTCGGGTCAGTTTCTGGAAACACCATATATTTT. Amino acid sequence: CSVGSVSGNTIYF.